This is a list of T cell receptor beta chains from one sample in a study of CXCR3-negative and CXCR3-positive naive CD8 T cells. TCRdb reprocessed the 5' RACE reads and stores each CDR3 protein as one record, lacking DNA. The table for this sample gives 150,000 to 170,000 distinct CDR3 sequences. Sequencing was done on a sample of naive CXCR3+ CD8+ T cells from blood. These receptors were collected from a human donor in good health. Some clones in this sample may be carry-over from other donors' samples. CDR3s include the opening cysteine and the closing phenylalanine or tryptophan.

J | V | CDR3
TRBJ2-7 | TRBV9 | CASTQSWESGYEQYF
TRBJ1-5 | TRBV27 | CASSLSARLQPQHF
TRBJ2-1 | TRBV20-1 | CSAPGQGLDNNEQFF
TRBJ2-1 | TRBV5-5 | CASSSPGYNEQFF
TRBJ2-5 | TRBV6-5 | CASSLTSGVGETQYF
TRBJ1-1 | TRBV6-5 | CASTFGTGETEAFF
TRBJ2-3 | TRBV7-9 | CASSPPGQGADTQYF
TRBJ1-2 | TRBV7-8 | CASSLRVGDYNYGYTF
TRBJ2-2 | TRBV28 | CASSPGLTGELFF
TRBJ1-3 | TRBV29-1 | CSVEGGGKIGNTIYF
TRBJ1-4 | TRBV5-6 | CASSLGSWMASEKLFF
TRBJ2-1 | TRBV19 | CASSIPGQGYNEQFF
TRBJ2-7 | TRBV7-8 | CASSLPTASYEQYF
TRBJ2-7 | TRBV5-1 | CASSLYGTDRGPYEQYF
TRBJ2-5 | TRBV12-3/TRBV12-4 | CASSTGQIQETQYF
TRBJ1-1 | TRBV28 | CASSLGKTEAFF
TRBJ2-7 | TRBV15 | CATSRVFDGSYEQYF
TRBJ2-1 | TRBV4-1 | CASGGLAYNEQFF
TRBJ2-1 | TRBV27 | CASSSGLFAYNEQFF
TRBJ2-7 | TRBV19 | CASSIFSGSSYEQYF
TRBJ1-1 | TRBV7-9 | CASSSLGGRTEAFF
TRBJ1-5 | TRBV7-8 | CASSSFGAGMGQPQHF
TRBJ2-2 | TRBV24-1 | CATSGISNTGELFF
TRBJ1-2 | TRBV29-1 | CSVYHPGSNYGYTF
TRBJ1-2 | TRBV29-1 | CSVAGTPNGYTF
TRBJ2-1 | TRBV11-2 | CASSSVSNEQFF
TRBJ1-1 | TRBV2 | CASTVPGQWNTEAFF
TRBJ2-7 | TRBV27 | CASSLSRGGYEQYF
TRBJ1-5 | TRBV12-3/TRBV12-4 | CASSTTGINQPHHF
TRBJ2-2 | TRBV28 | CASSYMGNTGELFF
TRBJ2-3 | TRBV7-2 | CASSLSRGAGDTQYF
TRBJ2-7 | TRBV2 | CASSETGGSSYEQYF
TRBJ2-3 | TRBV15 | CTTSRGHGVSSTDTQYF
TRBJ1-2 | TRBV14 | CASSQEQTYGYTF
TRBJ2-7 | TRBV28 | CASTLTQGPYEQYF
TRBJ2-5 | TRBV7-9 | CASSTRSGLETQYF
TRBJ1-2 | TRBV28 | CAIQVNSLAGPLRF
TRBJ2-1 | TRBV11-1 | CASSQELVSYNEQFF
TRBJ1-2 | TRBV7-9 | CAGTGTGVANYGYTF
TRBJ2-3 | TRBV2 | CASPTVAFPTDTQYF
TRBJ2-1 | TRBV27 | CASSLGTSGYEQFF
TRBJ2-2 | TRBV7-9 | CASSGDRKSGELFF
TRBJ2-1 | TRBV25-1 | CASRGGGEQFF
TRBJ2-5 | TRBV29-1 | CSVEMGVGWLETQYF
TRBJ2-7 | TRBV28 | CASSLWGTEQYF
TRBJ1-1 | TRBV7-9 | CASSLIPTMNTEAFF
TRBJ2-1 | TRBV20-1 | CSARSPRRGAGVPSYNEQFF